The clone carrying this TCR beta chain has at least ten counts. This sample is part of a study of T cells after yellow fever vaccination. Germline loops: CDR1 LGHNA, CDR2 YSLEER. V lost 0 bases, J lost 0 bases, and 12 bases lay in between. The CDR3 length is 16 residues. TCRdb called the 5' RACE reads again in MiXCR, with one record for every CDR3 protein. The table has roughly 240,000 distinct CDR3 sequences, 5.5% to 8.5% seen once; the top ten hold approximately 0.99%. Sample: CD4+ T cells sorted from PBMCs, taken on the day of the yellow fever booster vaccination. The clonotype originates from a young man who received the YFV17D yellow fever vaccine. The chain links TRBV4-3 to TRBJ2-7; possible D gene TRBD1, 6 bases. In DNA form, the CDR3 reads TGCGCCAGCAGCCAAGATATGGGGGCTTACTCCTACGAGCAGTACTTC. It is translated as CASSQDMGAYSYEQYF.